This T cell receptor (beta chain) derives from a study of T cell responses to AZD1222 COVID-19 vaccine (dated by TCRdb to the early 2020s). Concerning the study at large: A total of over 230 trial participants underwent TCR sequencing, of whom 207 received two doses of AZD1222 and some 26 received two doses of the MenACWY control vaccine. Trial participants were enrolled by age into subgroups of 18-55, 56-69 and 70-plus years, and 148, 28 and 57 TCR-sequenced participants, respectively, were included in these subgroups.

The paper's findings and limits, for the study overall: Participants were mostly white British and included more females than males, and it was suggested by the authors that clonal diversity may have been underestimated. In the small 56-69-year group, the increase in depth fell short of significance, most likely because of low power. No day 14 peak-response samples were available, so repertoires were characterized only after the peak T cell response. The vaccine-associated CD4 TCRs covered the entire spike protein, and the dominant responses fell in regions 160-218 and 743-854. Reportedly, almost half of the unique spike-specific TCRs recognized epitopes lying outside the regions that are mutated in the B.1.351 and B.1.1.7 variants. A significant rise in spike-specific TCR breadth and depth was observed after two AZD1222 doses relative to day 0 and relative to MenACWY recipients. Only a handful of AZD1222 recipients were SARS-CoV-2 seropositive at baseline, limiting conclusions about previously exposed vaccinees.

The CDR3 regions of human TCRbeta chains were subjected to immunosequencing. As for the authors' bioinformatics: Repertoire TCRs were checked for matches against a reference library of SARS-CoV-2-specific TCRs that had been generated using the MIRA antigen-specificity platform. Breadth meant the fraction of unique TCRs that were SARS-CoV-2-associated, whereas depth meant the fraction of total T cells that were SARS-CoV-2-associated. Using the MIRA data, every spike-specific TCR was mapped to the spike region that the TCR reacted to and assigned to either a CD4 or a CD8 class. Log10-transformed breadth and depth values were compared by one-way ANOVA with Sidak's multiple comparisons tests. TCRdb holds this immuneACCESS table with in-frame rearrangements only. Some clones are missing; in checked studies, unresolved V genes explain under half, and the rest has no known cause. The V and J calls and clone size were taken over from that table, and D and trimming were inferred from the DNA. Within this sample are about 100,000 clones, with more than 75% of them counted one time only. 10% of the sample is taken by the ten largest.

The sample's time point label, decoded: about 28 days (+/-7) after the second vaccine dose. AZD1222 recipients with second doses at about 4 weeks or about 12 weeks were pooled, because spike-specific TCR depth and breadth did not differ between schedules. Vaccinee samples were obtained from the UK trials COV001 and COV002, which included a single-blind randomized controlled phase 2/3 trial of AZD1222 (ChAdOx1 nCoV-19) in healthy adults. Trial participant PBMC samples were collected at day 0 and day 28 after the second dose for TCRbeta chain sequencing. As concerns this clone: Its target antigen remains unknown. The record has no base qualities; no much larger clone is one base away.

Reading from cysteine to phenylalanine, the CDR3 counts 16 amino acids. The only DNA kept is the CDR3, 48 bases in frame from the first base. V and J lose 2 bases and 4 bases, and a span of 15 bases separates them. Via the germline V gene, CDR1 is SGHTA and CDR2 FQGNSA. The sequence derives from an adult who received the AZD1222 COVID-19 vaccine. This material consisted of peripheral blood, taken 28 days after the second AZD1222 dose. The chain links TRBV7-2 with TRBJ1-3; perhaps TRBD1 is the D gene, with 6 bases matching. The DNA is TGTGCCAGCAGCTTATCGGGGGCTTATGTCGGAAACACCATATATTTT. Its translation is CASSLSGAYVGNTIYF.